Below, 5 T cell receptor beta chains from the same sample are listed, as sequenced in a study of blood T cell repertoires in COVID-19. Clones were read by immunoSEQ multiplex PCR, and TCRdb kept only the in-frame ones, dropping some. The sample yields 80,000 to 95,000 clones, 81% seen once. Sequenced: peripheral blood. The receptors come from a man aged 80 or over with acute or convalescent COVID-19.

V is TRBV28 and J is TRBJ2-2, with D perhaps matching TRBD2 (7 bases). This CDR3 contains 15 residues. V gave up 6 bases and J gave up 4 bases, with 15 bases separating them. In germline, CDR1 is MDHEN, CDR2 SYDVKM. CDR3 amino acids: CASSRGGGGTGELFF. The CDR3 DNA reads as TGTGCCAGCAGCCGTGGGGGCGGGGGCACCGGGGAGCTGTTTTTT.

The chain links TRBV2 to TRBJ2-3, with D possibly matching TRBD2 (6 bases). Germline CDR1 reads SNHLY; CDR2 reads FYNNEI. Trimming cost V 4 bases and J 2 bases, with 10 bases left between them. This CDR3 is 14 amino acids long. The CDR3 is CASSAGLSTDTQYF. In nucleotides, the CDR3 is TGTGCCAGCAGTGCGGGACTCTCCACAGATACGCAGTATTTT.

As DNA, the CDR3 is TGCGCCAGCAGCCCGACTAGCGGGAGTTCGTATGAGCAGTTCTTC. It codes for CASSPTSGSSYEQFF. The genes are TRBV5-1 and TRBJ2-1; 12 positions match TRBD2. The CDR3 loop spans 15 amino acids. CDR1 and CDR2 from the germline V gene are SGHRS and YFSETQ. With 4 bases clipped from V and 8 bases from J, the junction kept 7 bases outside the gene matches.

This sequence joins TRBV18 and TRBJ1-5; D is possibly TRBD1 (5 bases). V gave up 6 bases and J gave up 3 bases, with 12 bases separating them. The germline V gene encodes CDR1 KGHSH and CDR2 LQKENI. The CDR3 consists of 14 residues. In DNA form, the CDR3 reads TGTGCCAGCTCTCTTGACAGTTTCAATCAGCCCCAGCATTTT. Its translation is CASSLDSFNQPQHF.

The CDR3, as DNA: TGTGCCAGCAGCCTAGGGGTGTTAATGAACACTGAAGCTTTCTTT. As protein: CASSLGVLMNTEAFF. The chain couples TRBV5-4 to TRBJ1-1, with D possibly being TRBD1 (5 bases). The CDR3 length is 15 residues. V was pared by 4 bases and J by 0 bases, with 13 bases between. Germline V gene lookup returns CDR1 SGHNT and CDR2 YYREEE (reference sequence).